These 32 T cell receptor beta chains were all obtained from the same sample, sequenced in a study of CD8+ T cells in alopecia areata. Extracted RNA was reverse transcribed into cDNA, the sequencing template. TCRdb's table, derived via immunoSEQ multiplex PCR, lists solely in-frame clones and lacks some. Of 110,000 or so clones detected, 55% to 60% appear once; the ten largest clones hold approximately 3.6%. Treatment in this sample: oral pan-JAK inhibitor, 5-10 mg twice daily. The sample consisted of CD4+ T cells sorted from blood, taken at week 24, from a patient treated with tofacitinib. These receptors originate from a human donor with alopecia areata.

This chain uses TRBV29-1 with TRBJ1-4; 8 bases line up with TRBD1. The CDR3 contains 13 residues. V lost 7 bases, J lost 2 bases, and 3 bases stayed unmatched. CDR1 is SQVTM, CDR2 ANQGSEA, per germline. Here the CDR3 reads CSGRTGTNEKLFF. The CDR3 coding sequence is TGCAGCGGGAGGACAGGGACTAATGAAAAACTGTTTTTT.

This clone turned up a few times. The chain links TRBV2 to TRBJ2-3, with D tentatively TRBD1 or TRBD2 (5 bases each). The V end was cut by 3 bases, the J end by 6 bases, with 19 bases between. This CDR3 has 16 amino acids. Germline V gene sequence: CDR1 SNHLY, CDR2 FYNNEI. Here the CDR3 reads CASSDGSRGPSDTQYF. DNA for the CDR3: TGTGCCAGCAGTGATGGGAGTAGGGGCCCGTCGGATACGCAGTATTTT.

The chain combines TRBV30 with TRBJ1-6; TRBD1 aligns across 10 bases. This CDR3 contains 15 residues. Unmatched junction bases numbered 2, after V lost 0 bases and J lost 6 bases. Germline V gene sequence: CDR1 GTSNPN, CDR2 SVGIG (reference sequence). The DNA for the CDR3 is TGTGCCTGGAGTGTAAGGGACAGGGGTAATTCACCCCTCCACTTT. As protein: CAWSVRDRGNSPLHF.

The chain is built from TRBV7-8 and TRBJ2-3; tentative D call: TRBD1 (6 bases). V shed 3 bases and J shed 11 bases, with 12 bases lying between them. CDR3 size: 12 residues. CDR1 and CDR2 from the germline V gene are SGHVS and FQNEAQ. The CDR3 sequence is CASSFSGQQQYF. The CDR3 nucleotides are TGTGCCAGCAGCTTTTCAGGACAGCAGCAGTATTTT.

The chain carries TRBV25-1 and TRBJ2-1; D is undetermined. Between the trimmed V and J ends, which lost 5 bases and 9 bases, there was a span of 8 bases. The germline V gene has CDR1 MGHDK and CDR2 SYGVNS. The CDR3 contains 11 residues. The CDR3 nucleotides read TGTGCCAGCAGTAAGACGGTTGAGCAGTTCTTC. The encoded protein is CASSKTVEQFF.

V gene TRBV5-1 combines with J gene TRBJ2-6, with 7 positions matching TRBD1. V gave up 5 bases and J gave up 1 base; unmatched junction bases: 12. The CDR3 spans 18 residues. Germline V gene data show CDR1 as SGHRS and CDR2 as YFSETQ. The CDR3 region has the DNA TGCGCCAGCAGGCTCGGAAACAGGGGTAGGTCTGGGGCCAACGTCCTGACTTTC. This gives the protein CASRLGNRGRSGANVLTF.

V gene TRBV12-5 combines with J gene TRBJ2-3; D is unclear. Trimming stripped 3 bases from V and 0 bases from J, with 13 bases between. Germline V gene lookup returns CDR1 LGHNT and CDR2 FRNRAP. The CDR3 runs 16 residues. CDR3 residues: CASGFGSSTSTDTQYF. The CDR3 DNA is TGTGCTAGTGGTTTTGGTTCCTCCACTAGCACAGATACGCAGTATTTT.

The genes are TRBV6-5 and TRBJ2-2, with D uncertain. The CDR3 contains 12 residues. Trimming left V 6 bases short and J 8 bases short, with 10 bases between. Germline-derived CDR1 and CDR2 are MNHEY and SVGAGI. The CDR3 DNA follows: TGTGCCAGCAGCCGCGAGGCAGGGGAGCTGTTTTTT. It encodes CASSREAGELFF.

This chain joins TRBV25-1 and TRBJ2-5; 9 bases align to TRBD2. Germline values: CDR1 MGHDK, CDR2 SYGVNS. Germline trimming cut 4 bases from V and 1 base from J; bases unmatched to any gene: 4. The CDR3 runs 15 residues. CDR3 sequence reads: CASSVSGGLQETQYF. CDR3 coding DNA: TGTGCCAGCAGTGTCAGCGGGGGGCTCCAAGAGACCCAGTACTTC.

V and J are TRBV30 and TRBJ2-7; D tentatively fits TRBD1 or TRBD2 (7 bases each). Per the germline V gene, CDR1 is GTSNPN and CDR2 is SVGIG (reference sequence). The germline V and J ends were trimmed by 2 bases and 3 bases, with 26 bases remaining between them. The CDR3 runs 18 residues. CDR3 nucleotide sequence: TGTGCCTGGAGTCCGAGCTTCGGCAGGGGGAGGGCTAACTACGAGCAGTACTTC. Protein product: CAWSPSFGRGRANYEQYF.

J is TRBJ2-3 and V is TRBV5-1; 11 bases map to TRBD2. CDR1 is SGHRS and CDR2 is YFSETQ in the germline V gene. The trim removed 4 bases at V and 0 bases at J, leaving 7 bases unmatched. The CDR3 is 17 residues long. The CDR3 spells CASSLAGGATSTDTQYF. CDR3 DNA sequence: TGCGCCAGCAGCCTAGCGGGGGGTGCCACTAGCACAGATACGCAGTATTTT.

The chain uses TRBV20-1 and TRBJ1-2; D remains ambiguous. Germline CDR1 and CDR2: DFQATT and SNEGSKA (reference sequence). The V end lost 5 bases, the J end lost 1 base, and 2 bases lay between the germline ends. This CDR3 spans 10 amino acids. This chain's CDR3 is CSALNYGYTF. In DNA form, the CDR3 reads TGCAGTGCTCTTAACTATGGCTACACCTTC.

With regard to this clone: One end of the junction fails to match germline, which may point to a read error. The CDR3 DNA sequence: TGTGCCAGCAGCTTAGGACAGGGGTCGGTCAATGGGCAGTTCTTC. Translated: CASSLGQGSVNGQFF. The chain carries TRBV7-2 and TRBJ2-1; 8 bases map to TRBD1. Germline V lookup: CDR1 SGHTA, CDR2 FQGNSA. The CDR3 length is 15 residues.

This clone was observed a few times. This chain joins TRBV7-2 and TRBJ1-6; D gene unclear. The germline V gene has CDR1 SGHTA and CDR2 FQGNSA. V gave up 6 bases and J gave up 2 bases, with 8 bases separating them. This CDR3 is built from 14 residues. The CDR3 sequence is CASSEVTYNSPLHF. For the CDR3, the DNA is TGTGCCAGCAGTGAGGTGACCTATAATTCACCCCTCCACTTT.

The chain employs TRBV6-5 and TRBJ1-6; D ambiguous. There are 15 residues in the CDR3. The ends were cut back, 6 bases at V and 10 bases at J, with 19 bases in the middle. CDR1 is MNHEY, CDR2 SVGAGI, per germline. CDR3 amino acids: CASRRTAIIGSPLHF. The CDR3 DNA reads TGTGCCAGCAGAAGGACGGCCATTATCGGATCACCCCTCCACTTT.

The rearrangement joins TRBV11-2 to TRBJ1-1; D might be TRBD1 (5 bases). The CDR3 contains 15 residues. The germline V gene encodes CDR1 SGHAT and CDR2 FQNNGV. V lost 5 bases and J 1 base, leaving 14 bases between the germline ends. The CDR3 DNA reads as TGTGCCAGCAGCCACGCTGACAGAGGGAACACTGAAGCTTTCTTT. It encodes CASSHADRGNTEAFF.

The rearrangement uses TRBV7-8 and TRBJ2-5; no reliable D call. V lost 0 bases and J lost 5, with 7 bases in between. Germline V CDR1 and CDR2: SGHVS, FQNEAQ. The CDR3 is made up of 13 amino acids. The CDR3 DNA follows: TGTGCCAGCAGCTTAGCTATAGGGGAGACCCAGTACTTC. Translated: CASSLAIGETQYF. The variable domain in full, with the rest retrieved from reference TRBV7-8 and TRBJ2-5, is GAGVSQSPRYKVAKRGQDVALRCDPISGHVSLFWYQQALGQGPEFLTYFQNEAQLDKSGLPSDRFFAERPEGSVSTLKIQRTQQEDSAVYLCASSLAIGETQYFGPGTRLLVL.

This clone was seen a single time. The chain recombines TRBV7-2 with TRBJ2-7; tentatively, D is TRBD1 or TRBD2 (5 bases each). The germline CDR1 and CDR2 sequences are SGHTA and FQGNSA. V dropped 4 bases and J dropped 7 bases, with 17 bases sitting between them. The CDR3 has 14 residues. The CDR3 sequence is CASSSRGAPTEQYF. The CDR3 DNA reads as TGTGCCAGCAGCTCCCGGGGCGCTCCTACGGAGCAGTACTTC.

The rearrangement joins TRBV7-2 to TRBJ2-7, with D tentatively TRBD2 (6 bases). V shed 2 bases and J shed 4 bases, with 6 bases lying between them. Germline loops: CDR1 SGHTA, CDR2 FQGNSA. The CDR3 totals 12 residues. DNA for the CDR3: TGTGCCAGCAGCTTACGGGGGTACGAGCAGTACTTC. It encodes CASSLRGYEQYF.

The chain couples TRBV15 to TRBJ1-2; weak D call: TRBD1 (5 bases). Germline V CDR1 and CDR2: LNHNV, YYDKDF (reference sequence). This CDR3 is 15 amino acids long. V lost 0 bases and J 7 bases, leaving 15 bases between the germline ends. The CDR3 region is CATSRDPDSPGGYTF. The CDR3 nucleotides read TGTGCCACCAGCAGAGATCCCGACAGCCCGGGTGGCTACACCTTC.

The rearrangement joins TRBV10-3 to TRBJ1-6, with TRBD1 as a possible D gene (6 bases). This CDR3 region has 14 residues. Germline CDR1 and CDR2: ENHRY and SYGVKD. Trimming shortened V by 5 bases and J by 5 bases, and 10 bases separated the two germline ends. The CDR3 DNA sequence: TGTGCCATCAGTTCCTCAGGGGATAATTCACCCCTCCACTTT. This codes for CAISSSGDNSPLHF.

This chain links TRBV4-3 with TRBJ2-7; perhaps TRBD1 as D (5 bases). Germline CDR1 reads LGHNA; CDR2 reads YSLEER. V was clipped by 4 bases and J by 5 bases, with 18 bases between them. The CDR3 is made up of 15 amino acids. CDR3 nucleotides: TGCGCCAGCAGCCCTCAAAGGGGAATAAGCGACGAGCAGTACTTC. Translation gives CASSPQRGISDEQYF.

This chain joins TRBV5-4 and TRBJ1-2, with 7 bases matching TRBD1. Trimming took 5 bases from V and 5 from J; bases not matched to a gene: 9. The germline gives CDR1 SGHNT, CDR2 YYREEE (reference sequence). The CDR3 sequence is 14 residues long. The CDR3 DNA sequence: TGTGCCAGCAGATCTGCAGGGGGGGCTTATGGCTACACCTTC. The encoded protein is CASRSAGGAYGYTF.

This clone was observed a handful of times. The sample holds other DNA sequences that translate to the same CDR3. The V gene is TRBV5-1, the J gene TRBJ1-2, with 10 positions matching TRBD1. CDR3 size: 13 residues. Trimming removed 3 bases from V and 11 bases from J; junction bases left unmatched: 7. Germline lookup yields CDR1 SGHRS and CDR2 YFSETQ. CDR3 in amino acids: CASSWGQGMGYTF. The CDR3 region has the DNA TGCGCCAGCAGCTGGGGACAGGGGATGGGGTACACCTTC.

The V gene is TRBV30, the J gene TRBJ2-1; D may correspond to TRBD1 or TRBD2 (7 bases each). The CDR3 consists of 15 residues. Deletions cut 0 bases from V and 5 bases from J, with 14 bases between. CDR1 is GTSNPN and CDR2 is SVGIG in the germline V gene (reference sequence). CDR3 sequence (DNA): TGTGCCTGGAGTGTGGGGGGGACAGATCACAATGAGCAGTTCTTC. It codes for CAWSVGGTDHNEQFF.

The chain combines TRBV7-2 with TRBJ1-1; D gene uncertain. Germline V gene sequence: CDR1 SGHTA, CDR2 FQGNSA. This CDR3 contains 14 residues. Trimming cost V 1 base and J 1 base, with 7 bases left between them. Here the CDR3 reads CASSLGSQNTEAFF. DNA of the CDR3: TGTGCCAGCAGCTTAGGGAGTCAGAACACTGAAGCTTTCTTT.

CDR3 in DNA: TGTGCCAGCAGTGAAGATCGACCCTACGAGCAGTACTTC. Protein: CASSEDRPYEQYF. This chain uses TRBV25-1 with TRBJ2-7; D call uncertain. The CDR3 totals 13 residues. Germline V lookup: CDR1 MGHDK, CDR2 SYGVNS. The V end lost 2 bases, the J end lost 2 bases, and 7 bases lay between the germline ends.

The rearrangement uses TRBV14 and TRBJ2-5; D remains unclear. The CDR3 spans 13 residues. V lost 5 bases, J lost 4 bases, and 11 bases lay in between. Per the germline V gene, CDR1 is SGHDN and CDR2 is FVKESK. CDR3: CASSVNPGETQYF. The CDR3 DNA is TGTGCCAGCAGCGTAAATCCGGGAGAGACCCAGTACTTC. Complete variable domain (other parts from reference TRBV14 and TRBJ2-5): EAGVTQFPSHSVIEKGQTVTLRCDPISGHDNLYWYRRVMGKEIKFLLHFVKESKQDESGMPNNRFLAERTGGTYSTLKVQPAELEDSGVYFCASSVNPGETQYFGPGTRLLVL.

The chain employs TRBV7-9 and TRBJ2-5; 7 bases fit TRBD1. V was clipped by 1 base and J by 7 bases; unmatched bases: 6. The CDR3 loop spans 14 amino acids. Germline V CDR1 and CDR2: SEHNR, FQNEAQ (reference sequence). The CDR3 protein is CASSLGTGSRTQYF. For the CDR3, the DNA is TGTGCCAGCAGCTTAGGGACAGGCTCGCGGACCCAGTACTTC. Looking up the rest from reference TRBV7-9 and TRBJ2-5 gives the full variable domain: DTGVSQNPRHKITKRGQNVTFRCDPISEHNRLYWYRQTLGQGPEFLTYFQNEAQLEKSRLLSDRFSAERPKGSFSTLEIQRTEQGDSAMYLCASSLGTGSRTQYFGPGTRLLVL.

V and J are TRBV2 and TRBJ2-1, with D perhaps TRBD2 (5 bases). Germline values: CDR1 SNHLY, CDR2 FYNNEI. The V end was cut by 7 bases, the J end by 7 bases, with 17 bases between. The CDR3 runs to 14 residues. CDR3 bases: TGTGCCAGCACCTTTTGGGGTCCGGGGAATGAGCAGTTCTTC. Its translation: CASTFWGPGNEQFF.

This clone was seen once. The chain is built from TRBV27 and TRBJ1-6; D not certain. The CDR3 runs 14 residues. Looked up from germline, CDR1 is MNHEY and CDR2 is SMNVEV (reference sequence). Trimming took 0 bases from V and 9 from J, leaving 9 bases between them. This CDR3 is CASSLSAGGSPLHF. DNA of the CDR3: TGTGCCAGCAGTTTATCCGCCGGTGGTTCACCCCTCCACTTT.

The chain employs TRBV5-1 and TRBJ2-5; 8 bases are a match to TRBD1. The CDR3 sequence is 17 residues long. Germline V gene lookup returns CDR1 SGHRS and CDR2 YFSETQ. V shed 5 bases and J 5 bases; nucleotides not matched to a gene: 17. CDR3 protein: CASRSGQASSSLETQYF. In nucleotides, the CDR3 is TGCGCCAGCAGGTCGGGACAGGCATCCTCTTCTTTGGAGACCCAGTACTTC.